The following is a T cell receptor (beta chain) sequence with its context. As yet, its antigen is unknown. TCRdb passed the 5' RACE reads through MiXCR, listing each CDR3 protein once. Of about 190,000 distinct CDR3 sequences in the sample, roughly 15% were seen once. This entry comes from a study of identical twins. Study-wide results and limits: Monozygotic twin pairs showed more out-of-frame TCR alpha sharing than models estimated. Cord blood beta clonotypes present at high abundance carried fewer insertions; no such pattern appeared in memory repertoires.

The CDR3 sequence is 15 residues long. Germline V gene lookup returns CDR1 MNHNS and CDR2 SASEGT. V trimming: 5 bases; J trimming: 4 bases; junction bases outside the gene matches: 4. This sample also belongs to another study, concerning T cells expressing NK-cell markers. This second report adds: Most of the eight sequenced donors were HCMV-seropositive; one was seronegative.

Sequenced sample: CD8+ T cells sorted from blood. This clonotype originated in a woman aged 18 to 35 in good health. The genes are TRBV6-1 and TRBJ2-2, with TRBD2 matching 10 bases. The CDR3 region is CASSLAGVPTGELFF. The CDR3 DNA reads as TGTGCCAGCAGTCTAGCGGGAGTTCCCACCGGGGAGCTGTTTTTT.